The 7 T cell receptor beta chains listed next were all sequenced from one sample in a study of cytomegalovirus exposure and HLA in healthy donors. Researchers ran the PCR with 60 Vbeta and 13 Jbeta primers. Libraries were prepared by immunoSEQ multiplex PCR; TCRdb keeps only in-frame clonotypes and omits some of them. The sample includes some 130,000 clones, roughly 80% seen only once; the top ten take around 3.1%. Sequencing was done on a sample of PBMCs. The receptors were sampled from a middle-aged man in good health and CMV-seronegative.

This chain joins TRBV5-6 and TRBJ1-1, with D possibly being TRBD1 (5 bases). Trimming left V 4 bases short and J 4 bases short, with 11 bases between. Germline V gene sequence: CDR1 SGHDT, CDR2 YYEEEE. The CDR3 consists of 13 residues. This CDR3 reads CASSRTGVTEAFF. In DNA form, the CDR3 reads TGTGCCAGCAGCCGGACGGGGGTCACTGAAGCTTTCTTT.

The rearrangement uses TRBV29-1 and TRBJ2-3; 8 nucleotides match TRBD2. This CDR3 spans 14 amino acids. Trimming cost V 7 bases and J 4 bases; bases outside gene matches: 10. Germline V CDR1 and CDR2: SQVTM, ANQGSEA. DNA of the CDR3: TGCAGCGGTAAACACCTAGCGGGCGCAGATACGCAGTATTTT. As protein: CSGKHLAGADTQYF.

The chain couples TRBV7-6 to TRBJ2-3; 8 nucleotides match TRBD2. Germline values: CDR1 SGHVS, CDR2 FNYEAQ. CDR3 length: 15 residues. J gave up 6 bases and V 2 bases, and 7 bases lay outside the gene matches. DNA for the CDR3: TGTGCCAGCAGCTTAATCAGCGGGGGTGCTGATACGCAGTATTTT. It is translated as CASSLISGGADTQYF. Filled out from reference TRBV7-6 and TRBJ2-3, the complete variable domain reads GAGVSQSPRYKVTKRGQDVALRCDPISGHVSLYWYRQALGQGPEFLTYFNYEAQQDKSGLPNDRFSAERPEGSISTLTIQRTEQRDSAMYRCASSLISGGADTQYFGPGTRLTVL.

The J gene is TRBJ2-1, the V gene TRBV19; maybe TRBD2 (5 bases). Germline V lookup: CDR1 LNHDA, CDR2 SQIVND (reference sequence). The V gene lost 2 bases and the J gene lost 4 bases, with 18 bases spanning the gap. The CDR3 runs 17 residues. CDR3 loop: CASSIWPSSRSYNEQFF. CDR3 sequence (DNA): TGTGCCAGTAGTATATGGCCTAGCTCTCGGTCTTACAATGAGCAGTTCTTC.

The chain joins TRBV19 to TRBJ1-1, with 9 bases that match TRBD1. The V gene end was trimmed by 6 bases and the J gene end by 4 bases; junction bases not matched to a gene: 6. Germline lookup yields CDR1 LNHDA and CDR2 SQIVND (reference sequence). The CDR3 spans 14 residues. This CDR3 is CASRRTGVSTEAFF. The CDR3 DNA is TGTGCCAGTAGACGGACAGGGGTTAGCACTGAAGCTTTCTTT.

This sequence joins TRBV7-2 and TRBJ1-6, with TRBD1 matching 8 bases. V trimming: 6 bases; J trimming: 6 bases; junction bases outside the gene matches: 7. The CDR3 covers 15 residues. CDR1 SGHTA and CDR2 FQGNSA come from the germline V gene. The CDR3 region has the DNA TGTGCCAGCAGAACCCAGGGGGCCTTTAATTCACCCCTCCACTTT. It is translated as CASRTQGAFNSPLHF.

The chain employs TRBV2 and TRBJ2-7; 9 bases line up with TRBD1. The CDR3 covers 13 residues. V shed 6 bases and J 3 bases; nucleotides not matched to a gene: 3. Germline CDR1 is SNHLY and CDR2 is FYNNEI. Here the CDR3 DNA reads TGTGCCAGCAGCGGGACAGGGAACTACGAGCAGTACTTC. Protein product: CASSGTGNYEQYF.